This T cell receptor (beta chain) originates from a study of Graves' ophthalmopathy and Graves' hyperthyroidism. Study-wide points: Also, most clonotypes expanded in the thyroid above 0.001 frequency appeared in blood.

The germline CDR1 and CDR2 sequences are LNHDA and SQIVND (reference sequence). Between the trimmed V and J ends, which lost 3 bases and 6 bases, there was a span of 20 bases. CDR3 length: 16 residues. Note on this clonotype: Its specificity is unknown.

Absence of ophthalmopathy within 18 months of follow-up defined stable hyperthyroidism. Clinical symptoms, serum thyroxine, TRAb, thyroid ultrasound and orbital computed tomography determined diagnosis. Amplifying from RNA transcripts, the study obtained TCR beta CDR3 regions. HTBI primers served in a first-round RT-PCR, which a second-round multiplex PCR followed. TCRdb itself ran the multiplex PCR reads through MiXCR, one entry per CDR3 protein. The sample contains 300,000 to 450,000 distinct CDR3 sequences, roughly a sixth of which appear only once. The TCR originated in an adult woman with stable Graves' hyperthyroidism. Sequenced sample: peripheral blood. V gene TRBV19 combines with J gene TRBJ2-5; D perhaps matches TRBD2 (7 bases). CDR3 coding DNA: TGTGCCAGTAGTATTAGGGTGCGGGGGCTCGGAAAGACCCAGTACTTC. It translates to CASSIRVRGLGKTQYF.